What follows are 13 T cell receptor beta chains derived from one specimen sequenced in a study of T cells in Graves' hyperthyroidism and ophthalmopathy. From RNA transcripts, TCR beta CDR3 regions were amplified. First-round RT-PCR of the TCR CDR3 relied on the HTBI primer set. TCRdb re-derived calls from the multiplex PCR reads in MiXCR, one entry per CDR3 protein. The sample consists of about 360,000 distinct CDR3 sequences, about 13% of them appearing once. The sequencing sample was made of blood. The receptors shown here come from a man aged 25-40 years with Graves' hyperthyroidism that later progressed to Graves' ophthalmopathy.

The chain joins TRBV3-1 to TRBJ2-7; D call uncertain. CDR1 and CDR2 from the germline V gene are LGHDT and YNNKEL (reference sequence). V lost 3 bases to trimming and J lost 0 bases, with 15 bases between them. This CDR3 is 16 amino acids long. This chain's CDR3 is CASSQIGRSSSYEQYF. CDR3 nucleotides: TGTGCCAGCAGCCAGATCGGACGGTCGAGCTCCTACGAGCAGTACTTC.

CDR3 protein: CASRDRDRVNENEQFF. In nucleotides, the CDR3 is TGTGCCAGCAGGGACCGGGACAGGGTTAATGAAAATGAGCAGTTCTTC. This rearrangement joins TRBV7-9 to TRBJ2-1, with TRBD1 matching over 9 bases. CDR1 is SEHNR and CDR2 is FQNEAQ in the germline V gene (reference sequence). The CDR3 covers 16 residues. The V gene end was trimmed by 6 bases and the J gene end by 7 bases; junction bases not matched to a gene: 13.

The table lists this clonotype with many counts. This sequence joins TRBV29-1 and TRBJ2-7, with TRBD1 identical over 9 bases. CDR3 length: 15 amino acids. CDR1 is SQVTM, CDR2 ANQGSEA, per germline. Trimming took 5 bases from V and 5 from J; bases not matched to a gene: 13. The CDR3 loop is CSVQDRGQPGDEQYF. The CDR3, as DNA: TGCAGCGTTCAGGACAGGGGCCAACCGGGTGACGAGCAGTACTTC.

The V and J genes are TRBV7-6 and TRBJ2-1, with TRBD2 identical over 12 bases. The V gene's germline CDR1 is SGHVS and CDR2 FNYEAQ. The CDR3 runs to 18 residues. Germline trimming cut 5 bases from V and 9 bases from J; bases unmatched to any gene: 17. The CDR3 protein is CASSPSPTASGGAGEQFF. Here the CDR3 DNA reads TGTGCCAGCAGCCCCTCCCCTACGGCTAGCGGGGGGGCGGGTGAGCAGTTCTTC.

CDR3 region: CASSYPQGIYEQYF. CDR3 sequence (DNA): TGTGCCAGCAGCTATCCTCAGGGGATCTACGAGCAGTACTTC. V gene TRBV5-6 combines with J gene TRBJ2-7, with TRBD1 as a possible D gene (6 bases). CDR1 SGHDT and CDR2 YYEEEE come from the germline V gene. The CDR3 is made up of 14 amino acids. Trimming left V 3 bases short and J 3 bases short, with 13 bases between.

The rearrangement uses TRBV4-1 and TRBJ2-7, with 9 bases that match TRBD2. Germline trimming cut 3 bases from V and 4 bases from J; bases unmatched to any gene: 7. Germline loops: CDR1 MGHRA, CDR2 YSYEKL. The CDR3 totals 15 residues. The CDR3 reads CASSQLAGALYEQYF. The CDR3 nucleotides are TGCGCCAGCAGCCAGTTAGCGGGGGCGCTTTACGAGCAGTACTTC.

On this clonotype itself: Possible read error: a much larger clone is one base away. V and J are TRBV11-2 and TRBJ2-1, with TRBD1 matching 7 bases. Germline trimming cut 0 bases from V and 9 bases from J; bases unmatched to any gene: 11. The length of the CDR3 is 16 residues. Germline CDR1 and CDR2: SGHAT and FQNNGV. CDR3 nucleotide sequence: TGTGCCAGCAGCTTAGAGCTCCGGGACAGATCCAGTGAGCAGTTCTTC. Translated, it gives CASSLELRDRSSEQFF.

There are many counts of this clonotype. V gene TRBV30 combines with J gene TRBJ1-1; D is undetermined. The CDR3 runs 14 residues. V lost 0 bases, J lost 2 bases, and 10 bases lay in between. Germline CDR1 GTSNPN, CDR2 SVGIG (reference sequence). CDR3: CAWSVGLGNTEAFF. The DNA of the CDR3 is TGTGCCTGGAGTGTCGGCCTTGGCAACACTGAAGCTTTCTTT.

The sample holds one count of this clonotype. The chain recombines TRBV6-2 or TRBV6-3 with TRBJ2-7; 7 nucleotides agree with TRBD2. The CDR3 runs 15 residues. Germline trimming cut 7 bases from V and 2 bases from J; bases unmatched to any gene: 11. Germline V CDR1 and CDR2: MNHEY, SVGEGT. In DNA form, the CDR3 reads TGTGCCAGCACTACGGCCGGGACTATACCCTACGAGCAGTACTTC. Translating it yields CASTTAGTIPYEQYF.

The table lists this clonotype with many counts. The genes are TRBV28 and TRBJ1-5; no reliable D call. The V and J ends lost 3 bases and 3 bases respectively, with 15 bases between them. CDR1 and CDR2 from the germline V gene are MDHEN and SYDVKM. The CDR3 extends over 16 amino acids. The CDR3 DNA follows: TGTGCCAGCAGTTTCATAGGGTTCGGGGTCAATCAGCCCCAGCATTTT. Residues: CASSFIGFGVNQPQHF.

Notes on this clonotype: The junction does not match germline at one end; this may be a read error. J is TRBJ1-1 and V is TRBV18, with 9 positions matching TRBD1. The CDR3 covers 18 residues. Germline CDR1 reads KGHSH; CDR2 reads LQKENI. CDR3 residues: CASLPRTGGAGLNTEAFF. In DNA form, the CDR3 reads TGTGCCAGCTTACCAAGAACAGGGGGCGCTGGGTTGAACACTGAAGCTTTCTTT.

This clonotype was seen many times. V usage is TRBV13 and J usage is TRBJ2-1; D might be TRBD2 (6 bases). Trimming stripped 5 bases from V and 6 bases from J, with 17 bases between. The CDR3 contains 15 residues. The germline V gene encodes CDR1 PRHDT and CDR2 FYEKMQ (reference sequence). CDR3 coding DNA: TGTGCCAGCAGCGGAGGGCTATCCCCTCGCAATGAGCAGTTCTTC. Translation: CASSGGLSPRNEQFF.

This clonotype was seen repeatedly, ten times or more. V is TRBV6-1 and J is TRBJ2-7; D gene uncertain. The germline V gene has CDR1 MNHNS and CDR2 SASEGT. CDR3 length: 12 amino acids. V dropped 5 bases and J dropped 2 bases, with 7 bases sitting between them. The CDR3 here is CASSPPPYEQYF. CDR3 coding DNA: TGTGCCAGCAGTCCCCCCCCCTACGAGCAGTACTTC.